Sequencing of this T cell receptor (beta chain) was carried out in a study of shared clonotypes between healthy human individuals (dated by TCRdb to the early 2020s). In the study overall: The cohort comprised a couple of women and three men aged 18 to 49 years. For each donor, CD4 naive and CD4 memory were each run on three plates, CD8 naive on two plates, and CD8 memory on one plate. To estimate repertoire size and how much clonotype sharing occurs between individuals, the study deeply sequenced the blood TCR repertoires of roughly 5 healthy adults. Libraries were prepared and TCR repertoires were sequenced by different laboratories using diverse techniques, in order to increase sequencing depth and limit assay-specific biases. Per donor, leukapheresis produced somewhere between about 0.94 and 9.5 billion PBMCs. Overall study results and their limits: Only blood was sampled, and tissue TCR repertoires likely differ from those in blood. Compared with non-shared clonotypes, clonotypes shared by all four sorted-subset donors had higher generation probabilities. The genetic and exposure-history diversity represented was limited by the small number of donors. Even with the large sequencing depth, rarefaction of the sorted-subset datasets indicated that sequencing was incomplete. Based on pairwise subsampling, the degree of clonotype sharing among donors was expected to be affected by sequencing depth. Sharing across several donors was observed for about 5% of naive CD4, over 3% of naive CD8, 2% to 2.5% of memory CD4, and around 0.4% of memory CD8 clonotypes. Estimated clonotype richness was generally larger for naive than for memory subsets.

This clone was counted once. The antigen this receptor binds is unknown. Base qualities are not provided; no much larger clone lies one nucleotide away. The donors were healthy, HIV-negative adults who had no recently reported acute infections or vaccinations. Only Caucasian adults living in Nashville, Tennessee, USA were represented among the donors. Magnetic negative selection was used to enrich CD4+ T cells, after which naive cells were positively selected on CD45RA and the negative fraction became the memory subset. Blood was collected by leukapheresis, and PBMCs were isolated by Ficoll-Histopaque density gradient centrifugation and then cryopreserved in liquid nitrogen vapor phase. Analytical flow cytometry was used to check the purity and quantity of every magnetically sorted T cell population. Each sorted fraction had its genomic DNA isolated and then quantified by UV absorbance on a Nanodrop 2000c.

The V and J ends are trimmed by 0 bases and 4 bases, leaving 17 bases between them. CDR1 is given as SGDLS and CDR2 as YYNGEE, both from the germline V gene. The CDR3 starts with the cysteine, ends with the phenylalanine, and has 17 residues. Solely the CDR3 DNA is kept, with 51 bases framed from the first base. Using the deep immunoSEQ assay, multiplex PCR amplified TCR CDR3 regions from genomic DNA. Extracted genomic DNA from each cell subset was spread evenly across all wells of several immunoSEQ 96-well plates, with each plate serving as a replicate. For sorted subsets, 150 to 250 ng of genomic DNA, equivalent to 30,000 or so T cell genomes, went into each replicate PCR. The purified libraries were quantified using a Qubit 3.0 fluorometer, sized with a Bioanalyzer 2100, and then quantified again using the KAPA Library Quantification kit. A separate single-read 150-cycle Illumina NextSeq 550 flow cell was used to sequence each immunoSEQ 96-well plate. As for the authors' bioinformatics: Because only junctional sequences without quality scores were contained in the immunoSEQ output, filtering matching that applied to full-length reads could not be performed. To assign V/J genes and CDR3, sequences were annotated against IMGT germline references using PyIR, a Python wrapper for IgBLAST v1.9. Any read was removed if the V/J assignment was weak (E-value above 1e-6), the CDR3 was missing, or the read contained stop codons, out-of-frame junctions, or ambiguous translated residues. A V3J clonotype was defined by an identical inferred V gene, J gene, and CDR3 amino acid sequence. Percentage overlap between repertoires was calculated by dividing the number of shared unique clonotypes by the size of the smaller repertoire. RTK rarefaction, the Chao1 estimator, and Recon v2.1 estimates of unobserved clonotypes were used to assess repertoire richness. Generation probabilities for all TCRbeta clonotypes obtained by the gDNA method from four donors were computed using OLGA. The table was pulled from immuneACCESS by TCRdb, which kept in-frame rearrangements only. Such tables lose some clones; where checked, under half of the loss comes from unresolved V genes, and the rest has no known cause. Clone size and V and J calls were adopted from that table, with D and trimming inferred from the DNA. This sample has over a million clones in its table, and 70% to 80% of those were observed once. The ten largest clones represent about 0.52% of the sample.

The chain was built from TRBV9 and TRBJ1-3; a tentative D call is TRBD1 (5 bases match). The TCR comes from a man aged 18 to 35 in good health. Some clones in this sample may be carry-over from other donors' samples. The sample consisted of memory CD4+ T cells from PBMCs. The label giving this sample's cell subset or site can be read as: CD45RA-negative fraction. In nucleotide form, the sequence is TGTGCCAGCAGCGTAGACCCCCAGGGAGTAGGGGGAAACACCATATATTTT. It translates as CASSVDPQGVGGNTIYF.